Each of the 21 T cell receptor beta chains below was sequenced from the same sample in a study of cytomegalovirus exposure and HLA in healthy donors. The PCR made use of 60 Vbeta and 13 Jbeta primers. Only in-frame clones appear in the TCRdb table, and some are missing; sequencing was by immunoSEQ multiplex PCR. The data contain 200,000 or so clones, 84% of them seen just once; the ten biggest clones take up around 0.25%. Sequenced sample: PBMCs. These receptors were collected from a boy younger than 18 in good health and CMV-seronegative.

The chain links TRBV11-2 to TRBJ1-2; 8 bases line up with TRBD1. Germline loops: CDR1 SGHAT, CDR2 FQNNGV. This CDR3 is 14 amino acids long. V lost 3 bases and J lost 3; bases outside the gene matches: 3. The CDR3 protein is CASSLTGEDYGYTF. For the CDR3, the DNA is TGTGCCAGCAGCTTGACAGGGGAGGACTATGGCTACACCTTC.

Only a few counts were recorded for this clone. This chain connects TRBV4-2 to TRBJ2-7; D is possibly TRBD1 (6 bases). Looked up from germline, CDR1 is LGHNA and CDR2 is YNFKEQ. V lost 0 bases and J lost 0, with 18 bases in between. CDR3 size: 18 residues. CDR3 residues: CASSQDRVGAGSSYEQYF. CDR3 DNA: TGTGCCAGCAGCCAAGATCGAGTGGGGGCAGGGAGCTCCTACGAGCAGTACTTC.

This chain joins TRBV25-1 and TRBJ2-5, with D uncertain. There are 11 residues in the CDR3. Germline V gene lookup returns CDR1 MGHDK and CDR2 SYGVNS. Trimming removed 5 bases from V and 5 bases from J, with 6 bases in between. The CDR3 DNA follows: TGTGCCAGCAGTATCCGGGAGACCCAGTACTTC. Its protein is CASSIRETQYF.

This sequence joins TRBV7-9 and TRBJ2-5; 10 bases map to TRBD2. CDR1 and CDR2 from the germline V gene are SEHNR and FQNEAQ (reference sequence). Trimming cost V 6 bases and J 2 bases; bases outside gene matches: 12. The CDR3 runs to 17 residues. The CDR3 region is CASRDRGSGGKQETQYF. The DNA of the CDR3 is TGTGCCAGCAGGGACCGGGGTAGCGGGGGGAAGCAAGAGACCCAGTACTTC. The full variable domain, its missing parts supplied by reference TRBV7-9 and TRBJ2-5, is DTGVSQNPRHKITKRGQNVTFRCDPISEHNRLYWYRQTLGQGPEFLTYFQNEAQLEKSRLLSDRFSAERPKGSFSTLEIQRTEQGDSAMYLCASRDRGSGGKQETQYFGPGTRLLVL.

This clone was observed a single time. V is TRBV7-2 and J is TRBJ1-5, with D uncertain. The V end lost 2 bases, the J end lost 1 base, and 12 bases lay between the germline ends. The CDR3 totals 16 residues. Germline lookup yields CDR1 SGHTA and CDR2 FQGNSA. CDR3 DNA: TGTGCCAGCAGCTTATTACGGGGAATAAGCAATCAGCCCCAGCATTTT. Protein: CASSLLRGISNQPQHF.

The chain employs TRBV6-5 and TRBJ1-6; 7 positions agree with TRBD1. This CDR3 is built from 16 residues. The V gene end was trimmed by 4 bases and the J gene end by 0 bases; junction bases not matched to a gene: 3. Germline CDR1 and CDR2: MNHEY and SVGAGI. This CDR3 reads CASSWDSSSYNSPLHF. CDR3 DNA sequence: TGTGCCAGCAGTTGGGACAGTAGCTCCTATAATTCACCCCTCCACTTT.

A single count supports this clone. The rearrangement joins TRBV7-9 to TRBJ2-3; 9 bases agree with TRBD2. The V and J ends lost 3 bases and 4 bases, in that order; junction bases with no gene match: 5. Germline V gene lookup returns CDR1 SEHNR and CDR2 FQNEAQ (reference sequence). The CDR3 is 15 amino acids. CDR3 DNA: TGTGCCAGCAGCTTTCTAGCGGGAAGTTCAGATACGCAGTATTTT. Translation gives CASSFLAGSSDTQYF.

V is TRBV7-9 and J is TRBJ1-5, with D maybe TRBD1 (5 bases). Germline assignment: CDR1 SEHNR and CDR2 FQNEAQ (reference sequence). The V and J ends lost 5 bases and 2 bases respectively, with 10 bases between them. The CDR3 consists of 14 residues. The CDR3, as DNA: TGTGCCAGCAGCCAGGGAAGGGGCAATCAGCCCCAGCATTTT. This encodes CASSQGRGNQPQHF.

The rearrangement joins TRBV30 to TRBJ1-2; 8 bases fit TRBD1. The CDR3 length is 13 residues. The V gene's germline CDR1 is GTSNPN and CDR2 SVGIG (reference sequence). The V and J ends lost 4 bases and 7 bases, in that order; junction bases with no gene match: 8. CDR3 nucleotides: TGTGCCTGGAACCAGGGGGCTTCGGTTGGCTACACCTTC. Protein sequence: CAWNQGASVGYTF.

The genes are TRBV5-6 and TRBJ2-3; 7 nucleotides match TRBD1. Germline-derived CDR1 and CDR2 are SGHDT and YYEEEE. Trimming at V came to 1 base and at J to 6 bases, leaving 8 bases not matched to a gene. The CDR3 runs 15 residues. CDR3 bases: TGTGCCAGCAGCTTGAGACAGGGCATCTGGGATACGCAGTATTTT. It encodes CASSLRQGIWDTQYF. Full variable domain (rest looked up from reference TRBV5-6 and TRBJ2-3): DAGVTQSPTHLIKTRGQQVTLRCSPKSGHDTVSWYQQALGQGPQFIFQYYEEEERQRGNFPDRFSGHQFPNYSSELNVNALLLGDSALYLCASSLRQGIWDTQYFGPGTRLTVL.

The chain links TRBV4-1 to TRBJ1-2, with no clear D. Germline CDR1 MGHRA, CDR2 YSYEKL. The V end was cut by 5 bases, the J end by 4 bases, with 20 bases between. CDR3 length: 16 amino acids. The CDR3 region is CASSSIGVRTVYGYTF. CDR3 in DNA: TGCGCCAGCAGCTCAATCGGAGTGCGAACCGTCTATGGCTACACCTTC.

J is TRBJ2-1 and V is TRBV9, with D unresolved. V was clipped by 0 bases and J by 7 bases, with 5 bases between them. CDR1 SGDLS and CDR2 YYNGEE come from the germline V gene. The CDR3 runs 12 residues. The CDR3 is CASSVDLNEQFF. In nucleotides, the CDR3 is TGTGCCAGCAGCGTAGACCTAAATGAGCAGTTCTTC.

This clone was observed a single time. This chain uses TRBV29-1 with TRBJ1-2, with D possibly TRBD1 on 6 matching bases. The germline gives CDR1 SQVTM, CDR2 ANQGSEA. The V and J ends lost 8 bases and 5 bases respectively, with 12 bases between them. The CDR3 contains 11 residues. The DNA of the CDR3 is TGCAGCTCTGGACAGTCATATGGCTACACCTTC. This sequence encodes CSSGQSYGYTF. Filled out from reference TRBV29-1 and TRBJ1-2, the complete variable domain reads SAVISQKPSRDICQRGTSLTIQCQVDSQVTMMFWYRQQPGQSLTLIATANQGSEATYESGFVIDKFPISRPNLTFSTLTVSNMSPEDSSIYLCSSGQSYGYTFGSGTRLTVV.

The rearrangement joins TRBV5-1 to TRBJ2-2; D call uncertain. The ends were cut back, 4 bases at V and 4 bases at J, with 11 bases in the middle. This CDR3 has 14 amino acids. In germline, CDR1 is SGHRS, CDR2 YFSETQ. The CDR3 loop reads CASSAEPSTGELFF. DNA of the CDR3: TGCGCCAGCAGCGCAGAACCCTCCACCGGGGAGCTGTTTTTT.

V gene TRBV9 combines with J gene TRBJ2-5; 8 bases align to TRBD2. The CDR3 length is 15 residues. Germline CDR1 reads SGDLS; CDR2 reads YYNGEE. Unmatched junction bases numbered 13, after V lost 4 bases and J lost 8 bases. The DNA for the CDR3 is TGTGCCAGCAGCCCAGGTGGACTAGCAACTGAAACCCAGTACTTC. Its translation is CASSPGGLATETQYF.

This clone occurred once. This chain joins TRBV25-1 and TRBJ1-2, with TRBD1 identical over 7 bases. CDR3 length equals 15 residues. Trimming removed 1 base from V and 4 bases from J; junction bases left unmatched: 6. CDR1 is MGHDK, CDR2 SYGVNS, per germline. In nucleotides, the CDR3 is TGTGCCAGCAGTGAATCGGCAGGGGGAACCTATGGCTACACCTTC. It specifies CASSESAGGTYGYTF.

The chain employs TRBV7-3 and TRBJ2-1; 8 nucleotides match TRBD2. The junction had 11 bases not matched to a gene; V was cut back by 4 bases and J by 6 bases. Germline CDR1 and CDR2: SGHTA and FQGTGA. This CDR3 region has 16 residues. The CDR3 DNA follows: TGTGCCAGCAGCTCCAACCCAGCGGGAGTGGGCAATGAGCAGTTCTTC. The encoded protein is CASSSNPAGVGNEQFF.

The CDR3 DNA is TGTGCCAGCAGTGAAAACTCCAGGAGGGAGCAGTACTTC. It specifies CASSENSRREQYF. This chain uses TRBV6-1 with TRBJ2-7; TRBD2 might be the D (5 bases). Germline-derived CDR1 and CDR2 are MNHNS and SASEGT. CDR3 length: 13 residues. The V end was cut by 2 bases, the J end by 7 bases, with 12 bases between.

The chain uses TRBV15 and TRBJ2-1; D unclear. The germline V gene encodes CDR1 LNHNV and CDR2 YYDKDF (reference sequence). V was cut by 3 bases and J by 8 bases, with 11 bases left in between. The CDR3 has 13 amino acids. The CDR3 sequence is CATSRPQWDEQFF. CDR3 DNA: TGTGCCACCAGCAGGCCACAGTGGGATGAGCAGTTCTTC.

CDR3 loop: CASSLRGRGASTEAFF. CDR3 bases: TGTGCCAGCAGCTTAAGGGGGAGGGGGGCTAGCACTGAAGCTTTCTTT. V usage is TRBV7-6 and J usage is TRBJ1-1, with TRBD1 as a possible D gene (6 bases). V was shortened by 2 bases and J by 4 bases, with 17 bases between the two germline ends. Per the germline V gene, CDR1 is SGHVS and CDR2 is FNYEAQ. This CDR3 spans 16 amino acids.

This chain uses TRBV6-1 with TRBJ2-1; 8 positions match TRBD2. This CDR3 contains 16 residues. V was pared by 2 bases and J by 2 bases, with 5 bases of the junction left unmatched. Germline CDR1 is MNHNS and CDR2 is SASEGT. CDR3 protein: CASSESAGGAYNEQFF. CDR3 coding DNA: TGTGCCAGCAGTGAAAGTGCGGGAGGAGCCTACAATGAGCAGTTCTTC.